This T cell receptor beta chain was profiled in a study of technical replicates of blood from a few donors. There are 17 residues in the CDR3. V shed 5 bases and J 4 bases; nucleotides not matched to a gene: 18. Germline V gives CDR1 SGHRS, CDR2 YFSETQ. Clones were read by immunoSEQ multiplex PCR, and TCRdb kept only the in-frame ones, dropping some. The table records about 85,000 clones, around 94% of them present only once. The V and J genes are TRBV5-1 and TRBJ2-7; 7 nucleotides align to TRBD2. Material: T cells isolated from PBMCs. This clonotype originated in a human donor in good health. The CDR3 DNA sequence: TGCGCCAGCAGTTTGATGCCCCTCCTTGGCGGGAGATACGAGCAGTACTTC. Translated, it gives CASSLMPLLGGRYEQYF. Full variable domain (remainder filled in from reference TRBV5-1 and TRBJ2-7): KAGVTQTPRYLIKTRGQQVTLSCSPISGHRSVSWYQQTPGQGLQFLFEYFSETQRNKGNFPGRFSGRQFSNSRSEMNVSTLELGDSALYLCASSLMPLLGGRYEQYFGPGTRLTVT.